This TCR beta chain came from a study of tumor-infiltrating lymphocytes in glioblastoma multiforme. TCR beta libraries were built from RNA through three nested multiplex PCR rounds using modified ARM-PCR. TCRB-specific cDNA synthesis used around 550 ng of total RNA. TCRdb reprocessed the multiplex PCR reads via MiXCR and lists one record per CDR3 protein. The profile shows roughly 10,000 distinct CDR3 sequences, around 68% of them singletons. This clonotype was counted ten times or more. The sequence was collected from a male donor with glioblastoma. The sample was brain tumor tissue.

The DNA for the CDR3 is TGTGCCAGCAGTGTTCCAGCGGGAGGGCCGGGTGAGCAGTTCTTC. This encodes CASSVPAGGPGEQFF. The J gene is TRBJ2-1, the V gene TRBV2; 10 positions agree with TRBD2. This CDR3 is built from 15 residues. V shed 4 bases, J shed 9 bases, and the junction held 9 bases outside the gene matches. Germline V gene sequence: CDR1 SNHLY, CDR2 FYNNEI.